This TCR beta chain was identified during a study of blood T cells in healthy people across ages. Study results and caveats: PBMCs went unsorted, and a conclusive naive versus antigen-experienced comparison was therefore prevented.

The V gene's germline CDR1 is MNHEY and CDR2 SVGAGI. The CDR3 consists of 18 residues. With V trimmed by 4 bases and J by 2 bases, 8 bases remained unmatched. PCR was performed a second time for about 7 to 11 cycles using a sample-barcoded 5' primer and a J-beta primer mix. Researchers report that a template-switch adaptor with 12 random nucleotides tagged each cDNA molecule. TCRdb independently ran MiXCR on the 5' RACE reads; one entry per CDR3 protein. The data contain some 760,000 distinct CDR3 sequences, approximately 25% of them singletons. Concerning this clonotype: The antigen is undetermined.

This same sample was also part of a study on T cells of mothers and their children. That work adds: Each mother gave over 9.5 million TCR beta CDR3 reads; each child, some 3 million.

V usage is TRBV6-5 and J usage is TRBJ2-1; TRBD2 matches at 13 bases. The sequenced sample consisted of blood. The receptor's source is a boy under 18 in good health. The CDR3 region has the DNA TGTGCCAGCAGTTTTATGTTGGGACTAGCGGGAACCTACAATGAGCAGTTCTTC. As protein: CASSFMLGLAGTYNEQFF.